This T cell receptor beta chain is from a study of spatial heterogeneity in lung cancer. Study results and limitations: The appearance of ubiquitous expanded tumor TCRs in blood was greater at resection than follow-up.

The table lists this clonotype with many counts. Its antigen is not identified. The CDR3 is made up of 16 amino acids. V was cut by 1 base and J by 0 bases, with 10 bases left in between. Time point reported: sample taken at primary tumor resection. The donor group consisted of over 60 patients who had untreated, early-stage non-small cell lung cancer. TCRdb re-derived calls from the 5' RACE reads in MiXCR, one entry per CDR3 protein. There are approximately 40,000 distinct CDR3 sequences in the sample; under 7.5% occur only once, and around two fifths lies in the top ten. This clonotype was obtained from a female donor with early-stage non-small cell lung cancer. The chain carries TRBV12-3 or TRBV12-4 and TRBJ1-5; D unclear. The sample here was PBMCs, taken at surgery. Here the CDR3 reads CASSLEGAPSNQPQHF. CDR3 bases: TGTGCCAGCAGTTTAGAGGGCGCCCCTAGCAATCAGCCCCAGCATTTT.